The sequence of this T cell receptor (beta chain) was determined in a study of identical twins. Study observations and caveats: Cord blood beta clonotypes that were abundant carried fewer insertions, and memory repertoires showed no such trend. Out-of-frame alpha sequences shared by twins were enriched for low generation probability.

The CDR3 is 14 amino acids. V dropped 6 bases and J dropped 4 bases, with 16 bases sitting between them. CDR1 is DFQATT and CDR2 is SNEGSKA in the germline V gene (reference sequence). This clonotype occurred a few times. The antigen is unknown. TCRdb passed the 5' RACE reads through MiXCR, listing each CDR3 protein once. Of 350,000 to 500,000 distinct CDR3 sequences detected, roughly 20% appear once; the ten largest clones hold more than 10%. The sequenced sample was naive T cells sorted from blood. The V gene is TRBV20-1, the J gene TRBJ2-1; D tentatively fits TRBD1 or TRBD2 (5 bases each). The clonotype comes from a man aged 45 to 65 in good health. The CDR3 region is CSALGTIGYNEQFF. The CDR3 bases are TGCAGTGCCCTCGGGACCATCGGATACAATGAGCAGTTCTTC.